The rows below give T cell receptor beta chains drawn from one sample of a study of identical twins. TCRdb reprocessed the 5' RACE reads with MiXCR, giving one entry per CDR3 protein. The data show over 600,000 distinct CDR3 sequences, about 20% seen once. These data also featured in a second study, about T cells expressing NK-cell markers.

Sequencing was done on a sample of PBMCs. The receptors here all came from a woman under 30 in good health. Both conserved end residues are part of each CDR3. Each record gives: CDR3 length, V gene, clone size, J gene, CDR3 protein. A clone size is listed for some rows: how often the clone was seen (once, few, many), or a class if it is expanded.

>11|TRBV29-1|many|TRBJ1-1
CSVLMGTEAFF
>17|TRBV4-3|NA|TRBJ2-1
CASSQEVRTNGHNEQFF
>14|TRBV7-9|NA|TRBJ1-1
CASSAQGKNTEAFF
>15|TRBV20-1|few|TRBJ2-5
CSVRGLAGGQETQYF
>14|TRBV12-3/TRBV12-4|NA|TRBJ2-7
CASSFGGRPYEQYF
>13|TRBV6-5|few|TRBJ1-2
CASSYNSNYGYTF
>14|TRBV12-3/TRBV12-4|few|TRBJ2-3
CASREDFPGNTQYF
>12|TRBV12-5|few|TRBJ2-7
CASGKTGYEQYF
>13|TRBV2|NA|TRBJ2-2
CASRRAATGELFF
>14|TRBV20-1|NA|TRBJ1-1
CSVPRWDMNTEAFF
>16|TRBV4-3|few|TRBJ1-1
CASSQASWTTVPEAFF
>17|TRBV4-3|NA|TRBJ1-6
CASSRSPAGTAYSPLHF
>15|TRBV4-3|NA|TRBJ1-3
CASSQDASSGNTIYF
>14|TRBV7-9|NA|TRBJ1-2
CASTPEGMTYGYTF
>14|TRBV5-1|NA|TRBJ2-5
CASEVIPDQETQYF
>12|TRBV20-1|NA|TRBJ1-2
CSAHQTVYGYTF
>13|TRBV6-1|NA|TRBJ2-5
CASTRTVLETQYF
>14|TRBV12-3/TRBV12-4|few|TRBJ1-1
CASSLGPQTPEAFF
>15|TRBV24-1|few|TRBJ2-1
CATSIGTSGHNEQFF
>15|TRBV5-1|NA|TRBJ2-1
CASSLLTGPKDEQFF
>17|TRBV7-8|NA|TRBJ2-3
CASSSDASGARGDTQYF
>14|TRBV14|once|TRBJ2-1
CASSRLGQLNEQFF
>18|TRBV5-4|NA|TRBJ2-3
CASSLGTSGSLGTDTQYF
>15|TRBV12-3/TRBV12-4|few|TRBJ1-1
CASIPRGEGYTEAFF
>14|TRBV20-1|NA|TRBJ2-5
CSARIFGGGETQYF
>16|TRBV15|NA|TRBJ2-7
CATSRGGPKSSYEQYF
>12|TRBV20-1|few|TRBJ2-7
CSAQPLSYEQYF
>13|TRBV30|few|TRBJ2-7
CAWSVIPAGEQYF
>13|TRBV12-3/TRBV12-4|few|TRBJ2-1
CASSFQSLWVGPF
>14|TRBV7-9|few|TRBJ2-7
CASSSFGEAGEQYF
>12|TRBV10-3|NA|TRBJ2-7
CAIGWMPYEQYF
>16|TRBV6-1|many|TRBJ2-2
CASRRTWTSNTGELFF
>13|TRBV3-1|many|TRBJ2-1
CASSQGVPNEQFF
>14|TRBV19|few|TRBJ1-5
CASSIVQGGQPQHF
>15|TRBV7-9|many|TRBJ2-7
CASRRHPDWGYEQYF
>13|TRBV25-1|NA|TRBJ2-7
CASSSRIDNEQYF
>14|TRBV12-3/TRBV12-4|few|TRBJ2-3
CASRNRDLTDTQYF
>17|TRBV4-3|few|TRBJ1-1
CASSQGFGQILNTEAFF
>14|TRBV5-1|NA|TRBJ2-2
CASRGVPNTGELFF
>15|TRBV12-3/TRBV12-4|NA|TRBJ2-1
CASTLRGRIYNEQFF
>13|TRBV18|NA|TRBJ2-5
CASSATGSETQYF
>15|TRBV5-1|NA|TRBJ2-2
CASSLASQNTGELFF
>16|TRBV6-1|few|TRBJ2-7
CASSNAGLAGGDEQYF
>13|TRBV12-3/TRBV12-4|few|TRBJ2-5
CASSDGAIRTQYF
>15|TRBV12-3/TRBV12-4|few|TRBJ2-7
CASSTAGTASYEQYF